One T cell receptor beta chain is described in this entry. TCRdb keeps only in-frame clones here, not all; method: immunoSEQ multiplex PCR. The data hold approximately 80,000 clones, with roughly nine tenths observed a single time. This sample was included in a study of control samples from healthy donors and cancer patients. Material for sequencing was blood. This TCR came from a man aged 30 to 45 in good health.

The CDR3 sequence is CASSPYQETQYF. The CDR3 coding sequence is TGTGCCAGCAGCCCCTACCAAGAGACCCAGTACTTC. The chain has TRBV6-5 and TRBJ2-5; unclear D gene. Germline-derived CDR1 and CDR2 are MNHEY and SVGAGI. The V end was cut by 6 bases, the J end by 0 bases, with 5 bases between. The CDR3 contains 12 residues.